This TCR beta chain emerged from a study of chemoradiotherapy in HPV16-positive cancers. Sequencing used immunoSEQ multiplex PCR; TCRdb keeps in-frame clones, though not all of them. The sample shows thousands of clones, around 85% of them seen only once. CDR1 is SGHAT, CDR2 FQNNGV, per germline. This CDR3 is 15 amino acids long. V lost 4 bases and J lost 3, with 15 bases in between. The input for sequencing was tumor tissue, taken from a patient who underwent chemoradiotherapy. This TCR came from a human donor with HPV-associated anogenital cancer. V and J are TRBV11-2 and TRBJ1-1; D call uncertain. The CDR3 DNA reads TGTGCCAGCAGCTCTAGGATGAGCGGTGACACTGAAGCTTTCTTT. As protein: CASSSRMSGDTEAFF.